These 26 T cell receptor beta chains share one sample of origin, sequenced in a study of T cell responses to AZD1222 COVID-19 vaccine. Data came from immunoSEQ multiplex PCR; TCRdb stores just in-frame clones and leaves some out. The sample records about 180,000 clones, about 90% being singletons. The input for sequencing was peripheral blood, taken 28 days after the second AZD1222 dose. These receptors came from an adult who received the AZD1222 COVID-19 vaccine.

The rearrangement joins TRBV6-5 to TRBJ1-2; D gene uncertain. CDR1 is MNHEY and CDR2 is SVGAGI in the germline V gene. The CDR3 extends over 13 amino acids. V was pared by 6 bases and J by 7 bases, with 15 bases between. CDR3 nucleotides: TGTGCCAGCAGGCAGATCGCGGGTCCTGGCTACACCTTC. Protein product: CASRQIAGPGYTF.

This rearrangement joins TRBV7-2 to TRBJ1-4; D is unresolved. The CDR3 runs 16 residues. V lost 4 bases, J lost 6 bases, and 18 bases lay in between. Germline loops: CDR1 SGHTA, CDR2 FQGNSA. As DNA, the CDR3 is TGTGCCAGCAGCTCTCAGACCGGGAGACAAGATGAAAAACTGTTTTTT. Translated, it gives CASSSQTGRQDEKLFF.

The gene calls are TRBV7-3 and TRBJ1-2, with 7 bases that match TRBD1. In germline, CDR1 is SGHTA, CDR2 FQGTGA. CDR3 length equals 13 residues. J gave up 8 bases and V 3 bases, and 6 bases lay outside the gene matches. The CDR3 region is CASSFDRAYGYTF. The CDR3 region has the DNA TGTGCCAGCAGCTTTGACAGGGCCTACGGCTACACCTTC.

V usage is TRBV7-9 and J usage is TRBJ2-4, with 7 bases matching TRBD2. CDR3 length: 16 amino acids. Germline loops: CDR1 SEHNR, CDR2 FQNEAQ (reference sequence). The J segment lost 4 bases and the V segment lost 2 bases, leaving 8 bases of the junction unmatched. CDR3 DNA: TGTGCCAGCAGCTTAAGATCGGGGGGTGGGAAAAACATTCAGTACTTC. Translation gives CASSLRSGGGKNIQYF.

The chain combines TRBV30 with TRBJ2-3; 16 bases match TRBD2. The CDR3 is 16 amino acids. V trimming: 2 bases; J trimming: 4 bases; junction bases outside the gene matches: 3. Germline CDR1 is GTSNPN and CDR2 is SVGIG (reference sequence). CDR3 sequence: CAWSPGTSGGADTQYF. CDR3 sequence (DNA): TGTGCCTGGAGTCCGGGGACTAGCGGGGGGGCAGATACGCAGTATTTT. The variable domain in full, with the rest retrieved from reference TRBV30 and TRBJ2-3, is SQTIHQWPATLVQPVGSPLSLECTVEGTSNPNLYWYRQAAGRGLQLLFYSVGIGQISSEVPQNLSASRPQDRQFILSSKKLLLSDSGFYLCAWSPGTSGGADTQYFGPGTRLTVL.

The rearrangement links TRBV4-3 to TRBJ2-4; the D gene is possibly TRBD1 (6 bases). This CDR3 contains 17 residues. V was cut by 5 bases and J by 0 bases, with 17 bases left in between. Germline CDR1 and CDR2: LGHNA and YSLEER. The CDR3 DNA reads TGCGCCAGCAGCAGACCTTCGGGACACCTAGCCAAAAACATTCAGTACTTC. This encodes CASSRPSGHLAKNIQYF.

The chain joins TRBV19 to TRBJ2-2; 7 bases map to TRBD1. This CDR3 has 14 residues. Unmatched junction bases numbered 5, after V lost 6 bases and J lost 4 bases. Germline CDR1 and CDR2: LNHDA and SQIVND (reference sequence). The CDR3 DNA reads as TGTGCCAGTAGGCCGAACAGGGGCACCGGGGAGCTGTTTTTT. It codes for CASRPNRGTGELFF. Full variable domain (missing parts from reference TRBV19 and TRBJ2-2): DGGITQSPKYLFRKEGQNVTLSCEQNLNHDAMYWYRQDPGQGLRLIYYSQIVNDFQKGDIAEGYSVSREKKESFPLTVTSAQKNPTAFYLCASRPNRGTGELFFGEGSRLTVL.

The chain has TRBV19 and TRBJ2-3; D possibly corresponds to TRBD1 (6 bases). The V end lost 5 bases, the J end lost 4 bases, and 10 bases lay between the germline ends. The CDR3 has 13 amino acids. Germline V gives CDR1 LNHDA, CDR2 SQIVND (reference sequence). The CDR3 DNA reads TGTGCCAGTAGTCAACAGGGTTCAGATACGCAGTATTTT. Residues: CASSQQGSDTQYF.

The CDR3 region is CASSPTGQGPQRSGYTF. The CDR3 DNA sequence: TGTGCCAGCTCACCGACGGGACAGGGGCCGCAACGCTCTGGCTACACCTTC. V gene TRBV18 combines with J gene TRBJ1-2, with 10 bases matching TRBD1. CDR1 is KGHSH, CDR2 LQKENI, per germline. The CDR3 consists of 17 residues. The trim removed 3 bases at V and 7 bases at J, leaving 14 bases unmatched.

This clone turned up a few times. The CDR3 reads CASSTWDRPRKPNYGYTF. CDR3 coding DNA: TGTGCCAGCAGCACGTGGGACAGACCACGTAAACCTAACTATGGCTACACCTTC. The rearrangement uses TRBV7-9 and TRBJ1-2, with TRBD1 identical over 7 bases. CDR3 length: 18 amino acids. Trimming removed 5 bases from V and 0 bases from J; junction bases left unmatched: 15. Per germline, CDR1 SEHNR and CDR2 FQNEAQ (reference sequence).

The rearrangement joins TRBV11-3 to TRBJ2-3; 14 bases map to TRBD2. The CDR3 sequence is 18 residues long. The trim removed 5 bases at V and 0 bases at J, leaving 7 bases unmatched. Germline V CDR1 and CDR2: SGHNT, YENEEA. Here the CDR3 reads CASSKRLAGGLSTDTQYF. In DNA form, the CDR3 reads TGTGCCAGCAGCAAAAGACTAGCGGGGGGGCTTAGCACAGATACGCAGTATTTT.

The chain links TRBV9 to TRBJ1-6; D is undetermined. Germline CDR1 and CDR2: SGDLS and YYNGEE. The CDR3 runs to 13 residues. V lost 0 bases and J 8 bases, leaving 6 bases between the germline ends. In DNA, the CDR3 is TGTGCCAGCAGCGTAGATGAGTATTCACCCCTCCACTTT. It specifies CASSVDEYSPLHF.

This clone was counted a few times. CDR3 in amino acids: CASSGDQGFSNQPQHF. Here the CDR3 DNA reads TGTGCCAGCAGTGGAGACCAGGGGTTTAGCAATCAGCCCCAGCATTTT. This rearrangement joins TRBV6-1 to TRBJ1-5, with D tentatively TRBD1 (6 bases). The CDR3 sequence is 16 residues long. V gave up 4 bases and J gave up 0 bases, with 13 bases separating them. Germline lookup yields CDR1 MNHNS and CDR2 SASEGT.

The chain is built from TRBV5-1 and TRBJ1-5; D ambiguous. Germline-derived CDR1 and CDR2 are SGHRS and YFSETQ. The V end lost 0 bases, the J end lost 7 bases, and 11 bases lay between the germline ends. The CDR3 sequence is 14 residues long. The CDR3 protein is CASSLDGFGQPQHF. CDR3 DNA: TGCGCCAGCAGCTTGGACGGGTTCGGGCAGCCCCAGCATTTT.

V and J are TRBV28 and TRBJ2-7, with TRBD1 matching 7 bases. This CDR3 comprises 13 residues. CDR1 and CDR2 from the germline V gene are MDHEN and SYDVKM. With V trimmed by 3 bases and J by 3 bases, 2 bases remained unmatched. The CDR3, as DNA: TGTGCCAGCAGTTTCTCAGGGGGCTACGAGCAGTACTTC. It translates to CASSFSGGYEQYF.

The J gene is TRBJ1-2, the V gene TRBV4-3; D is perhaps TRBD1 (6 bases). The germline V gene encodes CDR1 LGHNA and CDR2 YSLEER. The CDR3 covers 14 residues. Trimming removed 0 bases from V and 8 bases from J, with 13 bases in between. CDR3 sequence: CASSQDLSGGGYTF. DNA of the CDR3: TGCGCCAGCAGCCAAGATTTATCGGGGGGCGGCTACACCTTC.

The chain recombines TRBV6-5 with TRBJ1-4; D is perhaps TRBD1 (5 bases). Trimming stripped 6 bases from V and 5 bases from J, with 13 bases between. Germline V CDR1 and CDR2: MNHEY, SVGAGI. CDR3 size: 14 residues. As DNA, the CDR3 is TGTGCCAGCAGAGCCGGGACGGGGAATGAAAAACTGTTTTTT. It encodes CASRAGTGNEKLFF.

The chain recombines TRBV6-5 with TRBJ2-7; tentatively, D is TRBD2 (5 bases). The germline CDR1 and CDR2 sequences are MNHEY and SVGAGI. V was clipped by 4 bases and J by 7 bases, with 14 bases between them. The CDR3 length is 13 residues. The CDR3 bases are TGTGCCAGCAGTTCTCTCTCAACGGGGGAGCAGTACTTC. It encodes CASSSLSTGEQYF.

CDR3 sequence: CASSQTSETDTQYF. In DNA, the CDR3 is TGTGCCAGCAGCCAGACTAGCGAAACAGATACGCAGTATTTT. The V gene is TRBV7-9, the J gene TRBJ2-3; TRBD2 matches at 8 bases. The CDR3 runs to 14 residues. V gave up 5 bases and J gave up 3 bases; unmatched junction bases: 4. Germline assignment: CDR1 SEHNR and CDR2 FQNEAQ (reference sequence). The full variable domain, in which reference TRBV7-9 and TRBJ2-3 provide the parts outside the CDR3, is DTGVSQNPRHKITKRGQNVTFRCDPISEHNRLYWYRQTLGQGPEFLTYFQNEAQLEKSRLLSDRFSAERPKGSFSTLEIQRTEQGDSAMYLCASSQTSETDTQYFGPGTRLTVL.

The chain employs TRBV19 and TRBJ2-5; D is possibly TRBD2 (6 bases). Germline V gives CDR1 LNHDA, CDR2 SQIVND (reference sequence). Between the trimmed V and J ends, which lost 1 base and 5 bases, there was a span of 23 bases. The CDR3 has 18 residues. The CDR3 DNA follows: TGTGCCAGTAGTATAGGAGTCGGGGGACCCGGCACCGGGGAGACCCAGTACTTC. It is translated as CASSIGVGGPGTGETQYF.

V is TRBV18 and J is TRBJ2-3; 9 bases are shared with TRBD1. V shed 3 bases, J shed 2 bases, and the junction held 3 bases outside the gene matches. The CDR3 is made up of 15 amino acids. CDR1 and CDR2 from the germline V gene are KGHSH and LQKENI. The CDR3 spells CASSPKQGATDTQYF. Written as DNA, the CDR3 is TGTGCCAGCTCACCTAAACAGGGGGCCACAGATACGCAGTATTTT.

This clone was seen more than once but under ten times. This chain links TRBV28 with TRBJ1-2; TRBD1 aligns across 9 bases. In germline, CDR1 is MDHEN, CDR2 SYDVKM. This CDR3 is built from 16 residues. V shed 4 bases, J shed 4 bases, and the junction held 10 bases outside the gene matches. CDR3 DNA sequence: TGTGCCAGCAGTTCACCGGGGACAGGGTTGGGCTATGGCTACACCTTC. It translates to CASSSPGTGLGYGYTF.

As regards this clone: The sample contains more than one DNA sequence encoding this CDR3. V and J are TRBV5-1 and TRBJ2-7; 9 bases line up with TRBD1. CDR1 is SGHRS and CDR2 is YFSETQ in the germline V gene. The CDR3 runs 15 residues. With V trimmed by 0 bases and J by 4 bases, 5 bases remained unmatched. The CDR3 here is CASSLGQGGLYEQYF. Written as DNA, the CDR3 is TGCGCCAGCAGCTTGGGACAGGGGGGTTTATACGAGCAGTACTTC.

The chain has TRBV14 and TRBJ2-1, with D tentatively TRBD1 (5 bases). This CDR3 comprises 13 residues. The V gene's germline CDR1 is SGHDN and CDR2 FVKESK. Trimming shortened V by 4 bases and J by 5 bases, and 9 bases separated the two germline ends. CDR3 sequence reads: CASSRGSNNEQFF. CDR3 in DNA: TGTGCCAGCAGCCGGGGCAGTAACAATGAGCAGTTCTTC.

The V gene is TRBV6-1, the J gene TRBJ2-1, with TRBD2 identical over 11 bases. There are 21 residues in the CDR3. J lost 8 bases, V lost 2 bases, and 23 bases had no gene match. In germline, CDR1 is MNHNS, CDR2 SASEGT. The CDR3 region is CASSEFSLKVAGGLTGDEQFF. Written as DNA, the CDR3 is TGTGCCAGCAGTGAATTCAGTTTAAAGGTAGCGGGGGGGCTGACCGGGGATGAGCAGTTCTTC.

The chain uses TRBV24-1 and TRBJ1-1; D is ambiguous. Per the germline V gene, CDR1 is KGHDR and CDR2 is SFDVKD. This CDR3 spans 13 amino acids. Deletions cut 4 bases from V and 6 bases from J, with 11 bases between. The CDR3 protein is CATSDSQRAEAFF. Here the CDR3 DNA reads TGTGCCACCAGTGACTCACAGAGGGCTGAAGCTTTCTTT.